The 24 T cell receptor beta chains reported below all come from one sample, sequenced in a study of T cell responses to AZD1222 COVID-19 vaccine. Profiled with immunoSEQ multiplex PCR; TCRdb holds only in-frame clones, not every one. The sample lists about 220,000 clones, 93% occurring once. The source material was peripheral blood, sampled on day 0 of MenACWY control vaccination. The source of these receptors is an adult in good health.

In its sample, this clone was seen a few times. In the same sample, other DNA sequences code for this CDR3. This chain connects TRBV18 to TRBJ2-5; D unresolved. Trimming took off 3 bases at V and 1 base at J, with 0 bases between the two ends. The CDR3 extends over 11 amino acids. Germline-derived CDR1 and CDR2 are KGHSH and LQKENI. CDR3 protein: CASSPQETQYF. CDR3 DNA sequence: TGTGCCAGCTCACCCCAAGAGACCCAGTACTTC. Using reference TRBV18 and TRBJ2-5 for the parts outside the CDR3, the full variable domain is NAGVMQNPRHLVRRRGQEARLRCSPMKGHSHVYWYRQLPEEGLKFMVYLQKENIIDESGMPKERFSAEFPKEGPSILRIQQVVRGDSAAYFCASSPQETQYFGPGTRLLVL.

V and J are TRBV27 and TRBJ1-2; D unresolved. The V end lost 6 bases, the J end lost 8 bases, and 16 bases lay between the germline ends. The CDR3 has 13 residues. Germline CDR1 reads MNHEY; CDR2 reads SMNVEV (reference sequence). The CDR3 region is CASSPAGLGGYTF. In DNA, the CDR3 is TGTGCCAGCAGCCCCGCCGGGCTGGGAGGCTACACCTTC.

This clone was detected only once. CDR3 region: CASSLSQGADTQYF. The CDR3 nucleotides read TGTGCCAGCAGTTTGTCCCAGGGAGCGGATACGCAGTATTTT. V usage is TRBV27 and J usage is TRBJ2-3; D possibly uses TRBD1 or TRBD2 (5 bases each). Germline V gene sequence: CDR1 MNHEY, CDR2 SMNVEV (reference sequence). V lost 3 bases and J lost 6, with 13 bases in between. CDR3 length equals 14 residues.

The chain is built from TRBV7-2 and TRBJ1-5, with TRBD1 matching 7 bases. The CDR3 consists of 15 residues. J gave up 5 bases and V 5 bases, and 9 bases lay outside the gene matches. CDR1 is SGHTA, CDR2 FQGNSA, per germline. The CDR3 nucleotides are TGTGCCAGCAGCCGTAAGACAGGGATCGATCAGCCCCAGCATTTT. This translates into CASSRKTGIDQPQHF.

This chain links TRBV18 with TRBJ1-6, with 8 positions matching TRBD1. CDR3 length equals 18 residues. Germline-derived CDR1 and CDR2 are KGHSH and LQKENI. With 1 base clipped from V and 9 bases from J, the junction kept 14 bases outside the gene matches. CDR3 region: CASSPQFLQGQESSPLHF. In nucleotides, the CDR3 is TGTGCCAGCTCACCACAGTTCTTACAGGGACAGGAAAGTTCACCCCTCCACTTT.

The rearrangement links TRBV5-1 to TRBJ1-2; TRBD1 agrees at 12 bases. Germline V CDR1 and CDR2: SGHRS, YFSETQ. The ends lost 4 bases at V and 3 bases at J; junction bases unmatched: 7. This CDR3 region has 16 residues. This chain's CDR3 is CASSRDRGRGDYGYTF. Here the CDR3 DNA reads TGCGCCAGCAGCAGGGACAGGGGGCGCGGTGACTATGGCTACACCTTC.

The CDR3 sequence is CASSRQGHNNSPLHF. The CDR3 bases are TGTGCCAGCAGCCGACAGGGGCACAATAATTCACCCCTCCACTTT. The J gene is TRBJ1-6, the V gene TRBV14, with 8 bases that match TRBD1. Germline CDR1 is SGHDN and CDR2 is FVKESK. The CDR3 extends over 15 amino acids. Germline trimming cut 4 bases from V and 5 bases from J; bases unmatched to any gene: 4.

The chain couples TRBV3-1 (or the pseudogene TRBV3-2) to TRBJ2-1; D tentatively fits TRBD1 or TRBD2 (5 bases each). In germline, CDR1 is LGHDT, CDR2 YNNKEL (reference sequence). The V end lost 1 base, the J end lost 9 bases, and 16 bases lay between the germline ends. The CDR3 extends over 15 amino acids. The CDR3 protein is CASSQGTAPGREQFF. CDR3 nucleotides: TGTGCCAGCAGCCAAGGCACGGCTCCGGGGCGTGAGCAGTTCTTC.

V usage is TRBV7-6 and J usage is TRBJ1-1; D remains unclear. Germline V CDR1 and CDR2: SGHVS, FNYEAQ. The V end was cut by 0 bases, the J end by 2 bases, with 10 bases between. This CDR3 contains 15 residues. CDR3 nucleotide sequence: TGTGCCAGCAGCTTAGCTGGCGTCGGCAACACTGAAGCTTTCTTT. Its protein product is CASSLAGVGNTEAFF.

J is TRBJ1-2 and V is TRBV18; D gene unclear. The CDR3 length is 12 residues. Trimming removed 1 base from V and 7 bases from J, with 7 bases in between. CDR1 and CDR2 from the germline V gene are KGHSH and LQKENI. In nucleotides, the CDR3 is TGTGCCAGCTCACCACTCCCGGGTGGCTACACCTTC. Translation gives CASSPLPGGYTF.

The chain employs TRBV6-6 and TRBJ1-4, with TRBD1 matching 7 bases. Germline V gene lookup returns CDR1 MNHNY and CDR2 SVGAGI (reference sequence). The CDR3 loop spans 14 amino acids. V lost 6 bases to trimming and J lost 5 bases; unmatched junction nucleotides: 6. In DNA, the CDR3 is TGTGCCAGCAGGCCGGGACAGTCGAATGAAAAACTGTTTTTT. It yields the protein CASRPGQSNEKLFF.

J is TRBJ1-4 and V is TRBV7-8, with unresolved D. V lost 7 bases, J lost 0 bases, and 12 bases lay in between. This CDR3 has 15 amino acids. The germline V gene encodes CDR1 SGHVS and CDR2 FQNEAQ. CDR3 nucleotides: TGTGCCAGCATGCGGACTGTAGCAACTAATGAAAAACTGTTTTTT. This sequence encodes CASMRTVATNEKLFF.

The chain couples TRBV25-1 to TRBJ1-1; TRBD1 matches 9 bases. V shed 6 bases and J 7 bases; nucleotides not matched to a gene: 9. This CDR3 region has 14 residues. Germline values: CDR1 MGHDK, CDR2 SYGVNS. The CDR3 bases are TGTGCCAGCAGGGGGACAGGGACAGCAAGTGAAGCTTTCTTT. It specifies CASRGTGTASEAFF.

The CDR3: CASSLGPVGGGETQYF. CDR3 bases: TGTGCCAGCAGCTTAGGCCCTGTAGGGGGAGGCGAGACCCAGTACTTC. The chain is built from TRBV7-6 and TRBJ2-5; D is tentatively TRBD1 or TRBD2 (6 bases each). This CDR3 has 16 residues. Per the germline V gene, CDR1 is SGHVS and CDR2 is FNYEAQ. V dropped 1 base and J dropped 5 bases, with 17 bases sitting between them.

The CDR3 DNA reads as TGCGCCAGCAGCTTGGCCAGCCTCTATGGCTACACCTTC. It translates to CASSLASLYGYTF. The chain carries TRBV5-1 and TRBJ1-2, with D unclear. The CDR3 has 13 amino acids. CDR1 SGHRS and CDR2 YFSETQ come from the germline V gene. V was trimmed by 0 bases and J by 4 bases, leaving 7 bases between them.

As DNA, the CDR3 is TGTGCCAGCAGTTTACCGATTAAGCATTCACCCCTCCACTTT. It codes for CASSLPIKHSPLHF. This rearrangement joins TRBV27 to TRBJ1-6; D remains ambiguous. The CDR3 loop spans 14 amino acids. Trimming removed 2 bases at V and 8 bases at J, with 10 bases between. The germline V gene encodes CDR1 MNHEY and CDR2 SMNVEV (reference sequence).

This clone was seen only a few times. The chain carries TRBV4-1 and TRBJ1-2, with D possibly matching TRBD1 (6 bases). Trimming took off 7 bases at V and 4 bases at J, with 13 bases between the two ends. This CDR3 region has 13 residues. Germline lookup yields CDR1 MGHRA and CDR2 YSYEKL. CDR3 region: CASNSGGIYGYTF. The CDR3 DNA is TGCGCCAGCAATAGTGGGGGCATCTATGGCTACACCTTC.

This clone was counted once. This chain links TRBV3-1 (or the pseudogene TRBV3-2) with TRBJ1-3; 9 bases agree with TRBD1. V was clipped by 6 bases and J by 2 bases; unmatched bases: 5. From germline, CDR1 is LGHDT and CDR2 YNNKEL (reference sequence). There are 15 residues in the CDR3. The CDR3: CASSQTGGAGNTIYF. The DNA for the CDR3 is TGTGCCAGCAGTCAGACAGGGGGAGCTGGAAACACCATATATTTT.

The chain carries TRBV6-2 or TRBV6-3 and TRBJ1-5, with 9 bases lining up with TRBD1. The CDR3 spans 16 residues. V was pared by 2 bases and J by 7 bases, with 9 bases of the junction left unmatched. The germline CDR1 and CDR2 sequences are MNHEY and SVGEGT. The chain's CDR3 is CASSYGGDRDVQPQHF. The CDR3, as DNA: TGTGCCAGCAGTTACGGGGGGGACAGGGACGTCCAGCCCCAGCATTTT.

The gene calls are TRBV3-1 (or the pseudogene TRBV3-2) and TRBJ1-2, with TRBD1 matching over 9 bases. The CDR3 extends over 12 amino acids. Losses at the gene ends were 6 bases for V and 8 bases for J; bases not matched to a gene: 4. Germline assignment: CDR1 LGHDT and CDR2 YNNKEL (reference sequence). CDR3 DNA sequence: TGTGCCAGCAGGGGACAGGGAGAAGGCTACACCTTC. Encoded protein: CASRGQGEGYTF.

The rearrangement joins TRBV6-5 to TRBJ1-2; D remains ambiguous. The CDR3 is made up of 14 amino acids. Trimming pared 7 bases from V and 4 bases from J, leaving 16 bases between. Germline V gene sequence: CDR1 MNHEY, CDR2 SVGAGI. This CDR3 reads CASIRGRASYGYTF. The DNA for the CDR3 is TGTGCCAGCATACGAGGGCGCGCGTCCTATGGCTACACCTTC.

The count of this clone is one. This chain links TRBV27 with TRBJ2-1; 8 positions agree with TRBD2. This CDR3 contains 17 residues. The junction had 9 bases not matched to a gene; V was cut back by 5 bases and J by 0 bases. CDR1 is MNHEY and CDR2 is SMNVEV in the germline V gene (reference sequence). CDR3: CASSRGFRGGSYNEQFF. Written as DNA, the CDR3 is TGTGCCAGCAGTAGGGGCTTCCGGGGGGGCTCCTACAATGAGCAGTTCTTC.

V usage is TRBV12-3 or TRBV12-4 and J usage is TRBJ1-1; no clear D. The CDR3 runs 13 residues. The V and J ends lost 7 bases and 2 bases respectively, with 11 bases between them. The CDR3 DNA is TGTGCCAGCAACCGAAAAGGAAACACTGAAGCTTTCTTT. Protein product: CASNRKGNTEAFF.

The chain is built from TRBV5-1 and TRBJ1-1, with D unresolved. Germline values: CDR1 SGHRS, CDR2 YFSETQ. This CDR3 region has 13 residues. The V gene lost 1 base and the J gene lost 0 bases, with 4 bases spanning the gap. CDR3 DNA sequence: TGCGCCAGCAGCTTGATCCTGAACACTGAAGCTTTCTTT. It is translated as CASSLILNTEAFF. Together with reference TRBV5-1 and TRBJ1-1, the CDR3 gives the full variable domain: KAGVTQTPRYLIKTRGQQVTLSCSPISGHRSVSWYQQTPGQGLQFLFEYFSETQRNKGNFPGRFSGRQFSNSRSEMNVSTLELGDSALYLCASSLILNTEAFFGQGTRLTVV.